This TCR beta chain derives from a study of blood T cell repertoires in COVID-19 (dated by TCRdb to the early 2020s). General notes on the study: Collaborator samples came from the United States, Italy and Spain and covered acute and convalescent phases of COVID-19. The prospective study material was composed of cDNA or gDNA derived from T cells, B-cell-depleted T cells, or PBMCs. Subjects who had been exposed to COVID-19, were actively infected with it, or had recovered from it provided the deeply sampled blood TCRbeta repertoires that made up the dataset. The repertoires were made available in a free public database intended to serve as a resource for research on the immune response to SARS-CoV-2. Samples were obtained from the ongoing ImmuneRACE study (first 160 participants) and from over a thousand subjects provided by 6 global collaborators. Nearly every sample came with metadata listing a de-identified subject ID, COVID-19 status, age in years and sex. Where available, HLA class I and class II types were obtained from metadata supplied by the sample provider rather than from assay-based typing.

The research as a whole found: How much clinical and demographic metadata was included differed by source and by participant, and the metadata was provided uncurated.

The immunoSEQ Assay, a bias-controlled multiplex PCR, was used to amplify TCRbeta CDR3 regions from genomic DNA. Concerning the study's data processing: The number of nucleated cells in each sample was estimated by amplification of reference gene primers within the assay. To quantify the absolute abundance of each unique TCRbeta CDR3 rearrangement, sequence reads were collapsed and filtered. For each sample, productive Simpson clonality was calculated by taking the square root of Simpson's diversity index across productive rearrangements. In TCRdb, the immuneACCESS table is reduced to in-frame sequences with V and J assigned. These tables do not hold every clone; where another copy was compared, an unresolved V gene accounts for under half, and the others remain unexplained. V and J calls plus clone size are reproduced from that table; the DNA served to infer D and trimming. For this sample the table gives 30,000 to 40,000 clones, of which approximately 80% were detected only once. The ten largest clones capture 4.8% of the sample.

For this clone: What this receptor recognizes is not known. No clone much larger than this one lies a single base away; base qualities are absent.

Each collaborating institution followed its own protocols to collect whole blood in K2EDTA tubes. For TCRbeta analysis, collaborators shipped samples as frozen whole blood, isolated PBMCs, or DNA extracted from either of those sample types. The TCR was taken from a man aged 50 to 59 with active COVID-19. The sample taken for sequencing was peripheral blood.

The DNA sequence follows: TGTGCCAGCAGCTTAGCCCCGGGACTAGCGGGGGTGGGTGAGCAGTTCTTC. Its protein is CASSLAPGLAGVGEQFF. The sequence is built from TRBV7-2 and TRBJ2-1; the junction holds 14 bases that match TRBD2. The CDR3 runs 17 residues from the cysteine to the phenylalanine. The CDR3 DNA has 51 bases and is translated from base 1. V trim: 0 bases; J trim: 9 bases; unmatched bases: 7. CDR1 and CDR2 (SGHTA, FQGNSA) derive from the germline V gene.